The 15 T cell receptor beta chains below all came from one sample that was sequenced in a study of T cells in Graves' hyperthyroidism and ophthalmopathy. Researchers took RNA transcripts and amplified the TCR beta CDR3 regions from them. With the HTBI primer set, the TCR CDR3 went through a first round of RT-PCR. TCRdb reprocessed the multiplex PCR reads via MiXCR and lists one record per CDR3 protein. The data hold about 420,000 distinct CDR3 sequences, with around 15% observed a single time. What was sequenced was blood. The receptors were gathered from a woman aged 18-30 years with Graves' hyperthyroidism.

This clonotype occurred many times. The chain couples TRBV10-3 to TRBJ2-3, with 9 bases lining up with TRBD2. Germline assignment: CDR1 ENHRY and CDR2 SYGVKD. With V trimmed by 3 bases and J by 2 bases, 3 bases remained unmatched. CDR3 length: 15 amino acids. DNA of the CDR3: TGTGCCATCAGTGAAACTAGCGGGTCCACAGATACGCAGTATTTT. It encodes CAISETSGSTDTQYF.

This clonotype was counted ten times or more. The genes are TRBV3-1 and TRBJ1-1; weak D call: TRBD1 (6 bases). Germline CDR1 and CDR2: LGHDT and YNNKEL (reference sequence). The CDR3 length is 14 residues. V gave up 4 bases and J gave up 4 bases, with 13 bases separating them. Here the CDR3 DNA reads TGTGCCAGCAGCCCCTCGGGGGGCGGCACTGAAGCTTTCTTT. This codes for CASSPSGGGTEAFF.

This clonotype came up many times. The chain is built from TRBV20-1 and TRBJ2-3; TRBD2 might be the D (6 bases). V dropped 6 bases and J dropped 0 bases, with 13 bases sitting between them. CDR1 DFQATT and CDR2 SNEGSKA come from the germline V gene (reference sequence). The CDR3 has 14 amino acids. CDR3 amino acids: CSAPREVSTDTQYF. Here the CDR3 DNA reads TGCAGTGCCCCAAGGGAGGTTAGCACAGATACGCAGTATTTT.

In this sample, this clonotype turned up a few times. This rearrangement joins TRBV15 to TRBJ1-5; D perhaps matches TRBD1 (6 bases). Germline values: CDR1 LNHNV, CDR2 YYDKDF (reference sequence). The CDR3 is 15 residues long. The V and J ends lost 0 bases and 7 bases respectively, with 13 bases between them. The CDR3 bases are TGTGCCACCAGCAGAGAGAGTGGGGGCGGGCAGCCCCAGCATTTT. Translated: CATSRESGGGQPQHF.

The chain employs TRBV3-1 and TRBJ2-1, with 14 positions matching TRBD2. The germline V gene has CDR1 LGHDT and CDR2 YNNKEL (reference sequence). J lost 7 bases, V lost 6 bases, and 8 bases had no gene match. This CDR3 has 16 residues. The CDR3 reads CASRQPGTSGSNEQFF. As DNA, the CDR3 is TGTGCCAGCAGGCAACCCGGGACTAGCGGGAGTAATGAGCAGTTCTTC.

This clonotype was seen at least ten times. V usage is TRBV28 and J usage is TRBJ2-1, with D possibly being TRBD2 (6 bases). Germline CDR1 and CDR2: MDHEN and SYDVKM. The CDR3 is 12 amino acids. Between the trimmed V and J ends, which lost 6 bases and 9 bases, there was a span of 12 bases. CDR3 loop: CASRIKGGEQFF. For the CDR3, the DNA is TGTGCCAGCAGAATAAAGGGAGGTGAGCAGTTCTTC.

This clonotype has ten or more counts. V is TRBV12-5 and J is TRBJ1-2, with TRBD1 identical over 9 bases. The CDR3 consists of 16 residues. The germline V gene has CDR1 LGHNT and CDR2 FRNRAP. V dropped 6 bases and J dropped 1; count of bases not matched to a gene: 9. The CDR3 loop is CASGPGQGHDNYGYTF. In DNA, the CDR3 is TGTGCTAGTGGCCCCGGACAGGGGCACGATAACTATGGCTACACCTTC.

The chain links TRBV5-1 to TRBJ2-1; 8 nucleotides match TRBD2. This CDR3 comprises 15 residues. Per germline, CDR1 SGHRS and CDR2 YFSETQ. V was clipped by 0 bases and J by 5 bases; unmatched bases: 4. DNA for the CDR3: TGCGCCAGCAGCTTGGATCAGCGGGAGAACAATGAGCAGTTCTTC. Protein sequence: CASSLDQRENNEQFF.

This clonotype was detected ten times or more. The rearrangement uses TRBV5-1 and TRBJ2-7; D gene unclear. Germline V gene data show CDR1 as SGHRS and CDR2 as YFSETQ. Trimming took 4 bases from V and 5 from J, leaving 13 bases between them. The CDR3 consists of 13 residues. The CDR3 DNA follows: TGCGCCAGCAGCCCCGGAAGCGCCCACGAGCAGTACTTC. It is translated as CASSPGSAHEQYF.

This clonotype was observed a few times. The CDR3 bases are TGTGCCAGTACCGACAGCATGGCTAATGAAAAACTGTTTTTT. Translation: CASTDSMANEKLFF. The chain combines TRBV19 with TRBJ1-4; D perhaps matches TRBD1 (5 bases). V was shortened by 7 bases and J by 3 bases, with 12 bases between the two germline ends. This CDR3 has 14 residues. Germline lookup yields CDR1 LNHDA and CDR2 SQIVND (reference sequence).

This clonotype was detected ten times or more. The chain recombines TRBV2 with TRBJ1-2; TRBD1 agrees at 7 bases. Germline V gene lookup returns CDR1 SNHLY and CDR2 FYNNEI. The V and J ends lost 5 bases and 5 bases, in that order; junction bases with no gene match: 8. The CDR3 spans 14 residues. Here the CDR3 reads CASSQQGLAYGYTF. As DNA, the CDR3 is TGTGCCAGCAGTCAACAGGGGCTCGCATATGGCTACACCTTC.

The chain joins TRBV27 to TRBJ2-2; D ambiguous. The V gene's germline CDR1 is MNHEY and CDR2 SMNVEV (reference sequence). The germline V and J ends were trimmed by 3 bases and 5 bases, with 7 bases remaining between them. The CDR3 contains 13 residues. The CDR3 DNA is TGTGCCAGCAGTTTCATAAAGACCGGGGAGCTGTTTTTT. It translates to CASSFIKTGELFF.

This clonotype was counted ten times or more. V is TRBV28 and J is TRBJ1-5; no definite D call. Trimming removed 2 bases at V and 4 bases at J, with 6 bases between. This CDR3 is built from 13 residues. Germline CDR1 MDHEN, CDR2 SYDVKM. The CDR3, as DNA: TGTGCCAGCAGTTTAGACGCGAATCAGCCCCAGCATTTT. Protein product: CASSLDANQPQHF.

This clonotype was seen ten or more times. The rearrangement uses TRBV27 and TRBJ1-1; 11 nucleotides match TRBD1. With V trimmed by 6 bases and J by 3 bases, 3 bases remained unmatched. The germline gives CDR1 MNHEY, CDR2 SMNVEV (reference sequence). The CDR3 totals 14 residues. The CDR3 coding sequence is TGTGCCAGCAGGAGGGACAGGGGGGACACTGAAGCTTTCTTT. Its translation is CASRRDRGDTEAFF.

The V call is TRBV20-1, the J call TRBJ2-1; TRBD2 is a possible D gene (5 bases). Trimming took 0 bases from V and 0 from J, leaving 15 bases between them. The CDR3 runs to 17 residues. Germline CDR1 and CDR2: DFQATT and SNEGSKA (reference sequence). The CDR3 reads CSARDWRRVSSYNEQFF. DNA of the CDR3: TGCAGTGCTAGAGATTGGAGGCGGGTAAGCTCCTACAATGAGCAGTTCTTC.